This T cell receptor (beta chain) appears in the sequencing data of a study of metastatic and nonmetastatic thyroid tumors. Study in general: Across peripheral blood and tumor or nodule tissue samples taken from malignant and benign thyroid patients, the repertoires were compared with one another.

No treatment of any kind had been given to any patient before thyroid surgery. Many counts were recorded for this clone. The CDR3 runs to 14 residues. The V and J ends lost 1 base and 2 bases respectively, with 7 bases between them. From germline, CDR1 is SGHDN and CDR2 FVKESK. TCRdb re-analyzed the PCR reads using MiXCR. The table has more than 30,000 clones, about 21% seen once. This clonotype was obtained from a female donor with papillary thyroid cancer or a benign thyroid nodule (not recorded which). Some clones in this sample may be carry-over from other donors' samples. The chain joins TRBV14 to TRBJ2-3, with D unclear. The sequenced sample was blood. The DNA for the CDR3 is TGTGCCAGCAGCCAAGTGGTAGTCACAGATACGCAGTATTTT. Protein sequence: CASSQVVVTDTQYF. The complete variable domain, with remaining parts taken from reference TRBV14 and TRBJ2-3, reads EAGVTQFPSHSVIEKGQTVTLRCDPISGHDNLYWYRRVMGKEIKFLLHFVKESKQDESGMPNNRFLAERTGGTYSTLKVQPAELEDSGVYFCASSQVVVTDTQYFGPGTRLTVL.